This T cell receptor beta chain was obtained from a study of shared clonotypes between healthy human individuals. The assay was carried out at the deep level. It was on ten immunoSEQ deep assay plates that unsorted PBMC DNA was sequenced. Data came from immunoSEQ multiplex PCR; TCRdb stores just in-frame clones and leaves some out. The table lists about 460,000 clones, approximately 80% of them singletons. The V segment lost 6 bases and the J segment 4 bases; nucleotides outside the gene matches: 3. The germline gives CDR1 MNHNS, CDR2 SASEGT. The CDR3 extends over 13 amino acids. The study drew all its donors from Caucasian adults living in Nashville, Tennessee.

The TCR comes from a woman aged 40 to 55 in good health. Some clones in this sample may be carry-over from other donors' samples. The rearrangement uses TRBV6-1 and TRBJ1-5; TRBD1 agrees at 7 bases. Material for sequencing was PBMCs. CDR3 sequence (DNA): TGTGCCAGCAGGGACAGGATAAATCAGCCCCAGCATTTT. Protein sequence: CASRDRINQPQHF.